This T cell receptor beta chain emerged from a study of blood T cells in healthy people across ages. This clonotype was found a few times. The CDR3 consists of 15 residues. The germline V gene encodes CDR1 MNHEY and CDR2 SMNVEV (reference sequence). The V and J ends lost 2 bases and 5 bases respectively, with 13 bases between them. A second PCR of 7 to 11 cycles used a sample-barcoded 5' primer and a J-beta primer mix. One entry per CDR3 protein, called by TCRdb with MiXCR from the 5' RACE reads. This table has approximately 1,100,000 distinct CDR3 sequences, under 45% appearing once. Sequencing input: blood. This sequence joins TRBV27 and TRBJ2-1, with D unclear. This clonotype originated in an older woman in good health. The CDR3 loop is CASSLGVGWDNEQFF. The CDR3 bases are TGTGCCAGCAGTTTAGGGGTCGGGTGGGACAATGAGCAGTTCTTC.